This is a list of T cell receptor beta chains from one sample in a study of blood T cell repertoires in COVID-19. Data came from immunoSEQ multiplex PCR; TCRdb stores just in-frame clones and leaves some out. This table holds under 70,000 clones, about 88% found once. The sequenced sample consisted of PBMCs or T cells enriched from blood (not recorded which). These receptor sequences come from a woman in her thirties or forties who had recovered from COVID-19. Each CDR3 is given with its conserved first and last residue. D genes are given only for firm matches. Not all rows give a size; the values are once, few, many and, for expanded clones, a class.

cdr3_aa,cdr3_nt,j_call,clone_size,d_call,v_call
CASSETSGGATDTQYF,TGTGCCAGCAGTGAGACTAGCGGGGGGGCCACAGATACGCAGTATTTT,TRBJ2-3,few,TRBD2,TRBV6-4
CASSTRTGPGRMNTEAFF,TGTGCCAGTAGTACACGGACAGGGCCCGGGCGCATGAACACTGAAGCTTTCTTT,TRBJ1-1,once,TRBD1,TRBV19
CASSFGQTRVWEQYF,TGTGCCAGCAGTTTCGGACAGACCCGCGTATGGGAGCAGTACTTC,TRBJ2-7,NA,NA,TRBV27
CASSLNRNYIKETQYF,TGTGCCAGCAGCTTAAATCGCAATTACATCAAAGAGACCCAGTACTTC,TRBJ2-5,NA,NA,TRBV7-8
CASSILDRGSEAFF,TGTGCCAGTAGTATTCTGGACAGGGGCTCTGAAGCTTTCTTT,TRBJ1-1,NA,TRBD1,TRBV19
CATAPDRGPGDTQYF,TGTGCCACCGCCCCGGACAGGGGGCCCGGAGATACGCAGTATTTT,TRBJ2-3,NA,TRBD1,TRBV24-1
CASSQRQAQETQYF,TGCGCCAGCAGCCAACGACAGGCCCAAGAGACCCAGTACTTC,TRBJ2-5,NA,NA,TRBV4-1
CASTGRTEAFF,TGTGCTTCGACAGGGAGGACTGAAGCTTTCTTT,TRBJ1-1,once,TRBD1,TRBV3-1/TRBV3-2
CASSLQASPRQYF,TGTGCCAGCAGCCTGCAAGCCAGCCCTAGGCAGTATTTT,TRBJ2-3,NA,NA,TRBV7-9
CASSARQGDHEQYF,TGCGCCAGCAGCGCGCGACAGGGGGACCACGAGCAGTACTTC,TRBJ2-7,few,TRBD1,TRBV5-1
CASTSGTGGSEAFF,TGTGCCAGCACAAGCGGGACAGGGGGATCAGAAGCTTTCTTT,TRBJ1-1,NA,TRBD1,TRBV27
CASSRDRGASTDTQYF,TGTGCCAGCAGTCGCGACAGGGGAGCTAGCACAGATACGCAGTATTTT,TRBJ2-3,NA,TRBD1,TRBV6-4
CASSYPPTGSNTEAFF,TGTGCCAGCAGCTACCCACCGACAGGGTCGAACACTGAAGCTTTCTTT,TRBJ1-1,NA,TRBD1,TRBV7-9
CSARGIGGGRRETQYF,TGCAGCGCCCGAGGGATCGGGGGGGGCCGTCGAGAGACCCAGTACTTC,TRBJ2-5,NA,TRBD2,TRBV29-1